This TCR beta chain derives from a study of T cell responses to AZD1222 COVID-19 vaccine. This CDR3 comprises 13 residues. In germline, CDR1 is SNHLY, CDR2 FYNNEI. The V end lost 10 bases, the J end lost 14 bases, and 23 bases lay between the germline ends. A word on this clone: Its antigen is not identified.

Points from the study as a whole: Donor demographics were predominantly white British with a female majority; clonal diversity may be underestimated.

The repertoire was sequenced with immunoSEQ multiplex PCR; TCRdb's copy has only in-frame clones and lacks some. The sample holds some 100,000 clones, just over 85% seen once. This chain uses TRBV2 with TRBJ1-4; D ambiguous. The receptor was derived from an adult who received the AZD1222 COVID-19 vaccine. Sequenced here: peripheral blood, sampled 28 days after the second AZD1222 dose. The CDR3 here is CATYVLEGRFLFF. CDR3 DNA sequence: TGTGCCACCTACGTGTTGGAGGGTCGTTTCCTGTTTTTT.